What follows describes a single TCR beta chain. As yet, its antigen is unknown. This entry comes from a study of T cell clones after liver transplantation. Across the study: Post-transplant blood was tracked for graft-donor-reactive T cell clones identified in a pre-transplant mixed lymphocyte reaction. Until 12-24 months post-transplant, subjects got standard immunosuppression and no induction. HCV positivity affected three of eight recipients; the rest lacked autoimmune or viral indications. Study observations and caveats: Graft donor-reactive T cells possibly entered the graft instead of undergoing deletion.

Assay used: immunoSEQ multiplex PCR; TCRdb lists only in-frame clones, some missing. The sample lists approximately 12,000 clones, roughly 70% occurring once. The source was CD8+ T cells from blood, collected at the 22-month timepoint. This sequence was found in a human patient who received a liver transplant. Some T cells may be the graft donor's.

CDR3 sequence reads: CASSLGQNTDTQYF. In nucleotides, the CDR3 is TGCGCCAGCAGCTTGGGCCAAAACACAGATACGCAGTATTTT. The rearrangement links TRBV5-1 to TRBJ2-3; D unclear. The germline CDR1 and CDR2 sequences are SGHRS and YFSETQ. This CDR3 comprises 14 residues. Trimming left V 0 bases short and J 2 bases short, with 7 bases between.